The clone carrying this T cell receptor beta chain was observed a handful of times. This sample was taken from a study of blood T cell repertoires in COVID-19. Across the whole study: There were acute and convalescent COVID-19 samples, and they came from the United States, Italy and Spain. In each case, the material was cDNA or gDNA derived from T cells, B-cell-depleted T cells, or PBMCs.

CDR3 length: 16 residues. Germline assignment: CDR1 SGHNT and CDR2 YYREEE (reference sequence). Trimming removed 3 bases from V and 4 bases from J; junction bases left unmatched: 8. Original analysis: Amplified reference gene primers provided the basis for estimating nucleated cell counts. Profiling relied on immunoSEQ multiplex PCR, and the TCRdb table lists in-frame clones only, not all of them. Clone size and V and J calls were adopted from that table, with D and trimming inferred from the DNA. Of 250,000 to 300,000 clones in the sample, about 87% were seen once. The sequence was collected from a woman in her 30s who had recovered from COVID-19. This chain joins TRBV5-4 and TRBJ2-2, with 8 bases lining up with TRBD2. Sequencing was carried out using peripheral blood. For the CDR3, the DNA is TGTGCCAGCAGCTCGGCGGGGGGCCGACTCACCGGGGAGCTGTTTTTT. This sequence encodes CASSSAGGRLTGELFF.